This T cell receptor beta chain was recorded in a study of T cell responses to AZD1222 COVID-19 vaccine. Concerning this clone: Its antigen is undetermined.

This CDR3 has 16 amino acids. The V gene's germline CDR1 is SGHRS and CDR2 YFSETQ. J lost 3 bases, V lost 0 bases, and 7 bases had no gene match. Overall study findings and caveats: Along spike, vaccine-associated CD4 TCRs were found throughout, with dominance at 160-218 and 743-854. Close to half of spike-specific TCRs reportedly recognize unmutated variant regions.

Sequencing was performed with immunoSEQ multiplex PCR; in TCRdb, only in-frame clones are kept and a portion is missing. The sample has about 180,000 clones, just over 85% seen once. Sequences were derived from peripheral blood, sampled 28 days after the second AZD1222 dose. The TCR was taken from an adult who received the AZD1222 COVID-19 vaccine. The chain employs TRBV5-1 and TRBJ2-3; 7 nucleotides agree with TRBD1. The CDR3 reads CASSLEGTAETDTQYF. CDR3 DNA: TGCGCCAGCAGCTTGGAGGGGACAGCAGAGACAGATACGCAGTATTTT.